These 4 T cell receptor beta chains were sequenced from one sample in a study of shared clonotypes between healthy human individuals. The data were produced by immunoSEQ multiplex PCR, yet TCRdb's version contains in-frame clones alone and is incomplete. The sample consists of 550,000 to 800,000 clones, around 72% of them appearing once. Material for sequencing was memory CD4+ T cells sorted from blood. Subset meaning: CD45RA-negative fraction. The source is a woman aged 25 to 39 in good health.

This chain links TRBV19 with TRBJ1-5; D not resolved. The CDR3 loop spans 17 amino acids. The germline CDR1 and CDR2 sequences are LNHDA and SQIVND (reference sequence). The V gene lost 3 bases and the J gene lost 3 bases, with 18 bases spanning the gap. The CDR3 sequence is CASSISKGPWDNQPQHF. In nucleotides, the CDR3 is TGTGCCAGTAGTATTAGCAAAGGACCATGGGACAATCAGCCCCAGCATTTT.

V is TRBV5-1 and J is TRBJ2-3; D gene uncertain. Germline V lookup: CDR1 SGHRS, CDR2 YFSETQ. The ends were cut back, 6 bases at V and 5 bases at J, with 19 bases in the middle. The CDR3 covers 15 residues. This chain's CDR3 is CASTPSVRKVDTQYF. In DNA form, the CDR3 reads TGCGCCAGCACCCCCTCAGTTCGTAAAGTAGATACGCAGTATTTT.

CDR3 amino acids: CASSLTSMAGVTADTQYF. CDR3 DNA: TGCGCCAGCAGCCTTACTTCGATGGCGGGAGTAACGGCAGATACGCAGTATTTT. The chain links TRBV4-1 to TRBJ2-3; 7 positions match TRBD2. The J segment lost 4 bases and the V segment lost 4 bases, leaving 17 bases of the junction unmatched. The CDR3 length is 18 residues. Germline assignment: CDR1 MGHRA and CDR2 YSYEKL.

V is TRBV27 and J is TRBJ1-1, with 7 bases aligning to TRBD1. The CDR3 extends over 12 amino acids. Unmatched junction bases numbered 4, after V lost 6 bases and J lost 6 bases. Germline lookup yields CDR1 MNHEY and CDR2 SMNVEV (reference sequence). For the CDR3, the DNA is TGTGCCAGCAGCGCAGGGACAGCTGAAGCTTTCTTT. Residues: CASSAGTAEAFF.